This T cell receptor beta chain was found in a study of shared clonotypes between healthy human individuals. Produced via immunoSEQ multiplex PCR; TCRdb's table is partial and in-frame only. The sample holds about 2.2 million clones, under 95% seen once. Germline CDR1 reads MNHNY; CDR2 reads SVGAGI (reference sequence). The CDR3 sequence is 14 residues long. Trimming removed 4 bases from V and 3 bases from J, with 12 bases in between. The naive CD8 fraction comprised CD45RO-negative cells positively selected for CCR7 and excluded terminally differentiated effector memory CD45RA+ cells. Material: naive CD8+ T cells from PBMCs. The chain carries TRBV6-6 and TRBJ1-2, with a tentative D call TRBD1 (5 bases). The TCR originated in a man younger than 35 in good health. Some clones in this sample may be carry-over from other donors' samples. DNA for the CDR3: TGTGCCAGCAGTTCTGGGGGAGGGGACTATGGCTACACCTTC. Translated: CASSSGGGDYGYTF.